A single sample is the source of the 5 T cell receptor beta chains below, sequenced in a study of OX40 agonist ivuxolimab in advanced cancers. The method was immunoSEQ multiplex PCR; TCRdb's version includes in-frame clones alone and lacks a portion of them. The sample contains tens of thousands of clones, 87% of which appear only once. The sample in question was CD4+ or CD8+ T cells sorted from blood, obtained in a trial of the OX40 agonist ivuxolimab. These receptors all stem from an adult with an advanced solid tumor such as melanoma, head and neck, liver or kidney cancer.

This clone was seen only once. The chain employs TRBV7-2 and TRBJ2-5; D possibly corresponds to TRBD1 (5 bases). Trimming left V 2 bases short and J 5 bases short, with 15 bases between. The CDR3 is 15 residues long. In germline, CDR1 is SGHTA, CDR2 FQGNSA. In nucleotides, the CDR3 is TGTGCCAGCAGCTTACAAGGTGGGGCTCGGGAGACCCAGTACTTC. Amino acids: CASSLQGGARETQYF.

V usage is TRBV27 and J usage is TRBJ2-1; TRBD1 matches 7 bases. There are 16 residues in the CDR3. The ends lost 8 bases at V and 8 bases at J; junction bases unmatched: 18. Germline CDR1 is MNHEY and CDR2 is SMNVEV (reference sequence). CDR3 nucleotide sequence: TGTGCCAGCGCGGTTTGGACAGGTGAGGTCATGTATGAGCAGTTCTTC. It yields the protein CASAVWTGEVMYEQFF.

Regarding this clone: Other DNA variants within this sample encode the same CDR3. J is TRBJ1-1 and V is TRBV10-3, with 10 bases matching TRBD1. CDR1 ENHRY and CDR2 SYGVKD come from the germline V gene. The ends lost 10 bases at V and 8 bases at J; junction bases unmatched: 10. The CDR3 contains 13 residues. The CDR3 DNA reads TGTGCCACTTGGGGACAGGGGATCGGGGAAGCTTTCTTT. It is translated as CATWGQGIGEAFF.

The V gene is TRBV7-2, the J gene TRBJ2-3; 14 bases agree with TRBD2. V dropped 0 bases and J dropped 5; count of bases not matched to a gene: 4. The CDR3 spans 17 residues. CDR1 and CDR2 from the germline V gene are SGHTA and FQGNSA. The CDR3 DNA reads TGTGCCAGCAGCTTAGCGACTAGCGGGGGGGCGGTAGATACGCAGTATTTT. Translated, it gives CASSLATSGGAVDTQYF.

The chain has TRBV10-3 and TRBJ1-2, with 7 nucleotides matching TRBD1. CDR3 length: 13 residues. V lost 6 bases, J lost 7 bases, and 8 bases stayed unmatched. Germline lookup yields CDR1 ENHRY and CDR2 SYGVKD. CDR3 sequence: CAISDRASGGYTF. CDR3 coding DNA: TGTGCCATCAGCGACAGGGCGAGCGGTGGCTACACCTTC.